What follows describes a single T cell receptor beta chain. Antigen unknown. The sample comes from a study of T cell responses to AZD1222 COVID-19 vaccine. The CDR3 contains 13 residues. In germline, CDR1 is LNHDA, CDR2 SQIVND (reference sequence). V shed 5 bases and J 5 bases; nucleotides not matched to a gene: 5. Only in-frame clones appear in the TCRdb table, and some are missing; sequencing was by immunoSEQ multiplex PCR. This table has around 110,000 clones, about 90% appearing once. Study conclusions and caveats: Distributed over spike, vaccine-associated CD4 TCRs predominated at 160-218 and 743-854.

This clonotype originated in an adult who received the AZD1222 COVID-19 vaccine. This sample comprised peripheral blood, obtained 28 days after the second AZD1222 dose. The J gene is TRBJ2-7, the V gene TRBV19; 8 bases map to TRBD1. Written as DNA, the CDR3 is TGTGCCAGTAGTGAGGACAGGGTCGACGAGCAGTACTTC. This sequence encodes CASSEDRVDEQYF.